This is a list of T cell receptor beta chains from one sample in a study of blood T cell repertoires in COVID-19. Generated by immunoSEQ multiplex PCR, the TCRdb table keeps only in-frame clones and is missing some. This table holds approximately 350,000 clones, roughly 90% found once. Material for sequencing was peripheral blood. Every receptor here comes from a man between 35 and 55 years old with acute or convalescent COVID-19. Each CDR3 is given with its conserved first and last residue. The order of the fields is clone size, J gene, D gene, CDR3 length, V gene, CDR3 protein, CDR3 DNA. D genes are given only for firm matches. Expanded clones are given a class, and other clones once, few, many or no size at all.

.	TRBJ1-3	TRBD1	15	TRBV19	CASTLGQGPGNTIYF	TGTGCCAGTACCCTAGGACAGGGCCCTGGAAACACCATATATTTT
.	TRBJ1-2	.	13	TRBV10-3	CAISDAGSDGYTF	TGTGCCATCAGTGATGCGGGGAGTGATGGCTACACCTTC
.	TRBJ2-2	.	15	TRBV10-1	CASSESWRGTGELFF	TGCGCCAGCAGTGAGTCTTGGAGGGGAACCGGGGAGCTGTTTTTT
.	TRBJ1-2	.	13	TRBV5-1	CASSPDMRDGYTF	TGCGCCAGCAGCCCTGACATGCGGGATGGCTACACCTTC
.	TRBJ1-1	.	13	TRBV29-1	CSAGGGQNTEAFF	TGCAGCGCTGGTGGCGGGCAGAACACTGAAGCTTTCTTT
.	TRBJ1-3	.	17	TRBV10-3	CAISESGPMSSGNTIYF	TGTGCCATCAGTGAGTCGGGGCCGATGAGCTCTGGAAACACCATATATTTT
.	TRBJ2-7	.	14	TRBV9	CASSNPRHEYEQYF	TGTGCCAGCAGCAATCCTAGGCACGAGTACGAGCAGTACTTC
few	TRBJ1-4	.	12	TRBV11-3	CASSALGEKLFF	TGTGCCAGCAGCGCCCTAGGTGAAAAACTGTTTTTT
.	TRBJ2-7	TRBD1	14	TRBV6-6	CAATDRGGSYEQYF	TGTGCAGCTACCGACAGGGGTGGTTCCTACGAGCAGTACTTC
.	TRBJ2-2	.	14	TRBV5-1	CASSLLGDTGELFF	TGCGCCAGCAGCTTATTAGGGGACACCGGGGAGCTGTTTTTT
.	TRBJ2-5	.	14	TRBV28	CASSFRTAQETQYF	TGTGCCAGCAGTTTTAGGACAGCACAAGAGACCCAGTACTTC
once	TRBJ2-1	TRBD2	16	TRBV5-6	CASSWGTSGIYNEQFF	TGTGCCAGCAGCTGGGGGACTAGCGGGATTTACAATGAGCAGTTCTTC
.	TRBJ2-1	.	11	TRBV23-1	CASSQTTEQFF	TGCGCCAGCAGTCAAACGACAGAGCAGTTCTTC
.	TRBJ2-3	TRBD2	17	TRBV6-2/TRBV6-3	CASSDLAGGVRTDTQYF	TGTGCCAGCAGTGACCTAGCGGGGGGCGTACGCACAGATACGCAGTATTTT
once	TRBJ2-7	TRBD1	16	TRBV28	CASSLAGQGLSYEQYF	TGTGCCAGCAGTTTAGCGGGACAGGGACTCTCCTACGAGCAGTACTTC
many	TRBJ2-7	.	16	TRBV4-2	CASSQEEGQGAYEQYF	TGTGCCAGCAGCCAAGAGGAGGGGCAGGGAGCCTACGAGCAGTACTTC
.	TRBJ2-3	.	16	TRBV9	CASSTGRGLSTDTQYF	TGTGCCAGCAGCACGGGGCGGGGACTTAGCACAGATACGCAGTATTTT
.	TRBJ1-1	TRBD1	19	TRBV4-1	CASSQVRFGGQGLNTEAFF	TGCGCCAGCAGCCAAGTCCGCTTTGGAGGACAGGGCTTAAACACTGAAGCTTTCTTT
.	TRBJ1-3	.	11	TRBV29-1	CSVDRGNTIYF	TGCAGCGTTGACAGAGGAAACACCATATATTTT
.	TRBJ2-2	.	16	TRBV21-1	CASSMRTGKNTGELFF	TGTGCCAGCAGCATGCGGACAGGAAAGAACACCGGGGAGCTGTTTTTT
.	TRBJ1-1	.	15	TRBV6-6	CASSYDGQRNTEAFF	TGTGCCAGCAGTTACGACGGACAGAGGAACACTGAAGCTTTCTTT
once	TRBJ1-6	.	12	TRBV9	CASSGENSPLHF	TGTGCCAGCTCAGGGGAAAATTCACCCCTCCACTTT
.	TRBJ1-6	TRBD1	14	TRBV27	CASSWDRGHSPLHF	TGTGCCAGCAGTTGGGACAGGGGGCATTCACCCCTCCACTTT
.	TRBJ2-7	.	15	TRBV6-5	CASSPDSTANYEQYF	TGTGCCAGCAGTCCCGACTCCACCGCGAACTACGAGCAGTACTTC
.	TRBJ2-5	TRBD1	16	TRBV6-5	CASSYWTGGNKETQYF	TGTGCCAGCAGTTACTGGACAGGGGGGAACAAAGAGACCCAGTACTTC
.	TRBJ2-2	.	14	TRBV29-1	CSVEFGSDTGELFF	TGCAGCGTTGAATTCGGCAGCGACACCGGGGAGCTGTTTTTT
.	TRBJ1-4	TRBD1	19	TRBV5-3	CARSSRQGAFKSTNEKLFF	TGTGCCAGAAGCTCCCGACAGGGGGCCTTTAAATCAACTAATGAAAAACTGTTTTTT
.	TRBJ1-4	.	14	TRBV28	CASRKQGHNEKLFF	TGTGCCAGCAGAAAACAGGGTCATAATGAAAAACTGTTTTTT
.	TRBJ1-2	.	17	TRBV16	CASSQSLAEPPEGGYTF	TGTGCCAGCAGCCAATCGCTAGCAGAACCCCCAGAAGGAGGCTACACCTTC
.	TRBJ1-3	.	15	TRBV13	CASSLGDSSGNTIYF	TGTGCCAGCAGCTTAGGGGACAGCTCTGGAAACACCATATATTTT
.	TRBJ2-7	TRBD1	14	TRBV5-1	CASSEQGALDEQYF	TGCGCCAGCAGCGAACAGGGGGCGTTGGACGAGCAGTACTTC
.	TRBJ2-1	.	14	TRBV11-2	CASSSRTDYNEQFF	TGTGCCAGCAGCTCCCGGACAGATTACAATGAGCAGTTCTTC
.	TRBJ2-5	TRBD2	14	TRBV6-5	CASSTGGNQETQYF	TGTGCCAGCAGCACCGGGGGGAATCAAGAGACCCAGTACTTC
once	TRBJ2-7	.	14	TRBV21-1	CASSKGGQGGEQYF	TGTGCCAGCAGCAAAGGAGGGCAGGGAGGCGAGCAGTACTTC
.	TRBJ2-7	.	14	TRBV27	CASSLGAADYEQYF	TGTGCCAGCAGTTTAGGAGCGGCTGATTACGAGCAGTACTTC
.	TRBJ1-1	.	14	TRBV7-9	CASSLSPGNTEAFF	TGTGCCAGCAGCTTATCCCCGGGTAACACTGAAGCTTTCTTT
.	TRBJ2-1	.	12	TRBV11-2	CASSPGPLEQFF	TGTGCCAGCAGCCCTGGCCCTCTTGAGCAGTTCTTC
.	TRBJ2-5	.	9	TRBV6-4	CARLETQYF	TGTGCCAGACTGGAGACCCAGTACTTC
.	TRBJ2-5	.	15	TRBV4-3	CASSQGTPGVGTQYF	TGCGCCAGCAGCCAAGGGACTCCGGGCGTAGGGACCCAGTACTTC
.	TRBJ1-2	.	18	TRBV14	CASSQVRDRVGGLYGYTF	TGTGCCAGCAGCCAAGTCCGGGACCGAGTGGGGGGACTTTATGGCTACACCTTC
once	TRBJ2-7	.	13	TRBV6-5	CASIVDDRQKQYF	TGTGCCAGCATAGTTGATGACAGGCAGAAGCAGTACTTC
once	TRBJ1-1	.	15	TRBV15	CATSRDLAGGTEAFF	TGTGCCACCAGCAGAGATTTGGCCGGGGGCACTGAAGCTTTCTTT
.	TRBJ2-7	.	11	TRBV27	CASGSSYEQYF	TGTGCCAGCGGCAGCTCCTACGAGCAGTACTTC
.	TRBJ2-7	.	12	TRBV7-9	CASSYYPYEQYF	TGTGCCAGCAGCTACTACCCCTACGAGCAGTACTTC
.	TRBJ1-3	.	13	TRBV6-5	CASISTGGNTIYF	TGTGCCAGCATTTCAACAGGGGGAAACACCATATATTTT
.	TRBJ2-3	.	16	TRBV21-1	CASRLTLADHTDTQYF	TGTGCCAGCAGACTAACCTTAGCGGACCACACAGATACGCAGTATTTT
.	TRBJ1-2	.	12	TRBV30	CACQRGRYGYTF	TGTGCCTGCCAACGGGGGAGGTATGGCTACACCTTC
.	TRBJ1-4	.	15	TRBV27	CASSNRDKWGEKLFF	TGTGCCAGCAGTAACCGGGACAAGTGGGGTGAAAAACTGTTTTTT
.	TRBJ2-5	.	16	TRBV7-6	CASSFLTAGMQETQYF	TGTGCCAGCAGCTTTCTAACAGCGGGCATGCAAGAGACCCAGTACTTC
.	TRBJ2-7	TRBD2	15	TRBV6-5	CASSSGTSGNNEQYF	TGTGCCAGCAGTTCCGGGACTAGCGGGAACAACGAGCAGTACTTC
.	TRBJ1-2	.	16	TRBV6-5	CASSYSPWGRNYGYTF	TGTGCCAGCAGTTACTCCCCTTGGGGGAGGAACTATGGCTACACCTTC
.	TRBJ2-7	TRBD1	13	TRBV7-3	CASSAGTGREQYF	TGTGCCAGCAGCGCGGGGACAGGGAGGGAGCAGTACTTC
once	TRBJ2-4	.	17	TRBV21-1	CARGDRAIILAKNIQYF	TGTGCCAGAGGAGACAGAGCTATAATACTAGCCAAAAACATTCAGTACTTC
once	TRBJ2-1	TRBD2	18	TRBV28	CASSLGPRLAGTVNEQFF	TGTGCCAGCAGTTTAGGGCCTCGGCTAGCGGGGACCGTTAATGAGCAGTTCTTC